Listed below are T cell receptor beta chains from one sample, sequenced in a study of cytomegalovirus exposure and HLA in healthy donors. Profiled with immunoSEQ multiplex PCR; TCRdb holds only in-frame clones, not every one. The sample has some 43,000 clones; the top ten hold more than 1.5%. Input material: PBMCs. The receptors originated from a woman aged 25 to 39 in good health and CMV-seronegative. CDR3s include the opening cysteine and the closing phenylalanine or tryptophan. Fields, in order: V gene, D gene, J gene, CDR3 DNA, CDR3 protein. The D gene is left open where the match is weak.

v_call: TRBV18; d_call: TRBD2; j_call: TRBJ2-7; cdr3_nt: TGTGCCAGCTCACCTAGGACTAGCGGGTTCTACGAGCAGTACTTC; cdr3_aa: CASSPRTSGFYEQYF
v_call: TRBV7-2; d_call: -; j_call: TRBJ2-3; cdr3_nt: TGTGCCAGCAGGCCGACGGGATCAGCAGATACGCAGTATTTT; cdr3_aa: CASRPTGSADTQYF
v_call: TRBV6-5; d_call: -; j_call: TRBJ2-7; cdr3_nt: TGTGCCAGCAGTTACTCAGCTGAGGAGCAGTACTTC; cdr3_aa: CASSYSAEEQYF
v_call: TRBV6-6; d_call: TRBD1; j_call: TRBJ2-7; cdr3_nt: TGTGCCAGCAAGAACAGGGGGAACTCCTACGAGCAGTACTTC; cdr3_aa: CASKNRGNSYEQYF
v_call: TRBV4-1; d_call: -; j_call: TRBJ2-5; cdr3_nt: TGCGCCAGCAGCCAAGATCTTCGCCAAGAGACCCAGTACTTC; cdr3_aa: CASSQDLRQETQYF
v_call: TRBV30; d_call: -; j_call: TRBJ1-2; cdr3_nt: TGTGCCTGGTCCCCAGACGGGGGTGCGAGCTATGGCTACACCTTC; cdr3_aa: CAWSPDGGASYGYTF
v_call: TRBV5-1; d_call: -; j_call: TRBJ1-1; cdr3_nt: TGCGCCAGCAGCACACAGGGCCCTGAAGCTTTCTTT; cdr3_aa: CASSTQGPEAFF
v_call: TRBV29-1; d_call: TRBD2; j_call: TRBJ2-1; cdr3_nt: TGCAGCGTTGGGACTAGAGGGTCCTACAATGAGCAGTTCTTC; cdr3_aa: CSVGTRGSYNEQFF
v_call: TRBV5-1; d_call: TRBD1; j_call: TRBJ1-1; cdr3_nt: TGCGCCAGCAGCTCGAGTTCGGGACAGGGGAACACTGAAGCTTTCTTT; cdr3_aa: CASSSSSGQGNTEAFF
v_call: TRBV4-1; d_call: -; j_call: TRBJ1-5; cdr3_nt: TGCGCCAGCAGCCCGGTATATAGCAATCAGCCCCAGCATTTT; cdr3_aa: CASSPVYSNQPQHF
v_call: TRBV29-1; d_call: TRBD1; j_call: TRBJ1-1; cdr3_nt: TGCAGCGCTTACAGGGGTCCCAACACTGAAGCTTTCTTT; cdr3_aa: CSAYRGPNTEAFF
v_call: TRBV29-1; d_call: TRBD2; j_call: TRBJ2-7; cdr3_nt: TGCAGCGGGGGGGGTTTGGGGGAGCAGTACTTC; cdr3_aa: CSGGGLGEQYF
v_call: TRBV6-5; d_call: TRBD1; j_call: TRBJ2-7; cdr3_nt: TGTGCCAGCAGTTACGAGGGCGCCAGGGGGGAGCAGTACTTC; cdr3_aa: CASSYEGARGEQYF
v_call: TRBV5-1; d_call: TRBD1; j_call: TRBJ2-5; cdr3_nt: TGCGCCAGCAGCTTAGGGACAGCCCAAGAGACCCAGTACTTC; cdr3_aa: CASSLGTAQETQYF
v_call: TRBV6-1; d_call: -; j_call: TRBJ2-2; cdr3_nt: TGTGCCAGCAGTTCCACGCGGGCCCGAGAGCTGTTTTTT; cdr3_aa: CASSSTRARELFF
v_call: TRBV5-1; d_call: TRBD1; j_call: TRBJ2-7; cdr3_nt: TGCGCCAGCAGCTCGTCCGGGACAGGGGGCTACGAGCAGTACTTC; cdr3_aa: CASSSSGTGGYEQYF
v_call: TRBV6-5; d_call: -; j_call: TRBJ2-7; cdr3_nt: TGTGCCAGCAGTTACTCCGAGAGCTCCTACGAGCAGTACTTC; cdr3_aa: CASSYSESSYEQYF
v_call: TRBV29-1; d_call: -; j_call: TRBJ2-1; cdr3_nt: TGCAGCGTTGATTCGGGGAATGAGCAGTTCTTC; cdr3_aa: CSVDSGNEQFF
v_call: TRBV28; d_call: TRBD1; j_call: TRBJ1-2; cdr3_nt: TGTGCCAGCAGTTTAGGGGACAGGGTTTTATATGGCTACACCTTC; cdr3_aa: CASSLGDRVLYGYTF
v_call: TRBV5-1; d_call: TRBD2; j_call: TRBJ2-1; cdr3_nt: TGCGCCAGCAGCTTGGTGGGCGGGAGCGGCTACAATGAGCAGTTCTTC; cdr3_aa: CASSLVGGSGYNEQFF
v_call: TRBV4-3; d_call: -; j_call: TRBJ2-1; cdr3_nt: TGCGCCAGCAGCCAAGATCGAGCATTCAATGAGCAGTTCTTC; cdr3_aa: CASSQDRAFNEQFF
v_call: TRBV19; d_call: -; j_call: TRBJ1-4; cdr3_nt: TGTGCCAGTAGTTTCCTGGACGCGGGGAGTGAAAAACTGTTTTTT; cdr3_aa: CASSFLDAGSEKLFF
v_call: TRBV4-1; d_call: TRBD2; j_call: TRBJ2-5; cdr3_nt: TGCGCCAGCAGCCTAGGGACTAGCGAACAAGAGACCCAGTACTTC; cdr3_aa: CASSLGTSEQETQYF
v_call: TRBV10-3; d_call: -; j_call: TRBJ1-1; cdr3_nt: TGTGCCATCAGTGAGCGGTCCGGGACGGGGGGTACTGAAGCTTTCTTT; cdr3_aa: CAISERSGTGGTEAFF
v_call: TRBV4-1; d_call: TRBD1; j_call: TRBJ2-7; cdr3_nt: TGCGCCAGCAGCCAAGTCCCGACAGGGGGAGGGTACGAGCAGTACTTC; cdr3_aa: CASSQVPTGGGYEQYF
v_call: TRBV7-9; d_call: TRBD1; j_call: TRBJ1-4; cdr3_nt: TGTGCCAGCAGCCGGGACAGGGGGCAAAAACTGTTTTTT; cdr3_aa: CASSRDRGQKLFF
v_call: TRBV19; d_call: -; j_call: TRBJ1-5; cdr3_nt: TGTGCCAGTAGTATAGGAGTGGGACAAACGGCGTATAGCAATCAGCCCCAGCATTTT; cdr3_aa: CASSIGVGQTAYSNQPQHF
v_call: TRBV5-8; d_call: -; j_call: TRBJ1-1; cdr3_nt: TGTGCCAGCACCTGGACAGCTATGAACACTGAAGCTTTCTTT; cdr3_aa: CASTWTAMNTEAFF
v_call: TRBV4-1; d_call: TRBD2; j_call: TRBJ2-2; cdr3_nt: TGCGCCAGCAGCCAAGAAAGCGGGAAGAGCGGGGAGCTGTTTTTT; cdr3_aa: CASSQESGKSGELFF
v_call: TRBV2; d_call: -; j_call: TRBJ1-5; cdr3_nt: TGTGCCAGCAGGGAAACAGTTAGCAATCAGCCCCAGCATTTT; cdr3_aa: CASRETVSNQPQHF
v_call: TRBV27; d_call: -; j_call: TRBJ2-7; cdr3_nt: TGTGCCAGCAGTTTATCGGAGCGGACGAGCTCCTACGAGCAGTACTTC; cdr3_aa: CASSLSERTSSYEQYF
v_call: TRBV30; d_call: TRBD2; j_call: TRBJ2-1; cdr3_nt: TGTGCCTGGAGTCCCGGGACTAGCGACGACAATGAGCAGTTCTTC; cdr3_aa: CAWSPGTSDDNEQFF